This TCR beta chain was captured in a study of long-term antiretroviral therapy in people with HIV. Study overall: Sampling started about a decade before the 2015 immediate-ART recommendation. Study-level results: The range of CDR3 lengths in HIV repertoires proved narrower than that found in controls. Transplant donor controls retained higher diversity, though diversity increased after ART.

As concerns this clone: Antigen: not known.

Running of the v3.0 immunoSEQ assay took place at survey level. Libraries were prepared by immunoSEQ multiplex PCR; TCRdb keeps only in-frame clonotypes and omits some of them. In the table there are approximately 15,000 clones, 80% to 90% of which are singletons. The CDR3 has 17 amino acids. Trimming took 2 bases from V and 4 from J; bases not matched to a gene: 11. Germline V gene lookup returns CDR1 WSHSY and CDR2 SAAADI. The V and J genes are TRBV10-2 and TRBJ2-1, with TRBD2 matching 7 bases. This TCR was recovered from a man aged 18 to 29 with HIV. The source was unsorted PBMCs, collected 0.1 years after starting antiretroviral therapy. The CDR3: CASSEPVTSAGYNEQFF. The CDR3 region has the DNA TGCGCCAGCAGTGAGCCCGTAACTAGCGCCGGATACAATGAGCAGTTCTTC.